The 17 T cell receptor beta chains given below trace back to one sample, sequenced in a study of CD8 T cells in Susac syndrome. Random hexamers primed reverse transcription of about 0.5 to 1 ug RNA. A single record per CDR3 protein comes from TCRdb applying MiXCR to the immunoSEQ multiplex PCR reads. This sample carries a few hundred thousand distinct CDR3 sequences, about 94% of them seen once, and the ten largest clones take 0.15% to 0.2%. Sequencing was done on a sample of CD4+ T cells from PBMCs. The receptors stem from a human donor with Susac syndrome.

The V call is TRBV20-1, the J call TRBJ2-7; 10 nucleotides align to TRBD1. Losses at the gene ends were 3 bases for V and 5 bases for J; bases not matched to a gene: 1. CDR1 is DFQATT, CDR2 SNEGSKA, per germline (reference sequence). The CDR3 consists of 12 residues. The CDR3 is CSASGTGDEQYF. CDR3 nucleotides: TGCAGTGCTAGTGGGACAGGGGACGAGCAGTACTTC.

The chain uses TRBV5-1 and TRBJ2-1, with 10 nucleotides matching TRBD2. CDR1 SGHRS and CDR2 YFSETQ come from the germline V gene. The V segment lost 4 bases and the J segment 11 bases; nucleotides outside the gene matches: 3. This CDR3 contains 12 residues. In DNA, the CDR3 is TGCGCCAGCAGCACTACTAGCGGGAAGCAGTTCTTC. This translates into CASSTTSGKQFF.

V gene TRBV30 combines with J gene TRBJ2-3; 14 bases fit TRBD2. This CDR3 has 15 residues. With V trimmed by 2 bases and J by 7 bases, 5 bases remained unmatched. Per the germline V gene, CDR1 is GTSNPN and CDR2 is SVGIG (reference sequence). CDR3 sequence (DNA): TGTGCCTGGAGTCAGACTAGCGGGGGGGCAAATACGCAGTATTTT. Protein product: CAWSQTSGGANTQYF.

The chain joins TRBV6-1 to TRBJ1-2; no clear D gene. Trimming pared 3 bases from V and 4 bases from J, leaving 9 bases between. The CDR3 length is 13 residues. Germline CDR1 reads MNHNS; CDR2 reads SASEGT. The CDR3: CASSDGLLYGYTF. CDR3 DNA sequence: TGTGCCAGCAGTGACGGTCTTCTCTATGGCTACACCTTC.

Details on this clonotype: The junction departs from the called germline gene at one end, perhaps through a read error. The chain recombines TRBV3-1 with TRBJ2-7; 7 bases agree with TRBD1. The V gene's germline CDR1 is LGHDT and CDR2 YNNKEL (reference sequence). This CDR3 contains 15 residues. As DNA, the CDR3 is TGTGCCAGCAGCCTGACGGGACAGCCGATCTACGGGCAGTACTTC. The encoded protein is CASSLTGQPIYGQYF.

The rearrangement joins TRBV4-2 to TRBJ1-2, with D perhaps matching TRBD1 (5 bases). The CDR3 length is 17 residues. Germline CDR1 is LGHNA and CDR2 is YNFKEQ. V was clipped by 7 bases and J by 4 bases, with 25 bases between them. CDR3 sequence: CASNLRPGGSAAYGYTF. The DNA of the CDR3 is TGTGCCAGCAACCTTCGCCCCGGGGGGTCGGCGGCCTATGGCTACACCTTC.

This clonotype was counted a single time. The rearrangement joins TRBV6-2 or TRBV6-3 to TRBJ1-2; no clear D. Germline V gene data show CDR1 as MNHEY and CDR2 as SVGEGT. Trimming took 2 bases from V and 4 from J, leaving 8 bases between them. The CDR3 runs to 13 residues. Here the CDR3 DNA reads TGTGCCAGCAGTTACGGGTGGGGCTATGGCTACACCTTC. Translated: CASSYGWGYGYTF.

V gene TRBV9 combines with J gene TRBJ2-5; 15 bases fit TRBD2. This CDR3 is 18 amino acids long. Germline loops: CDR1 SGDLS, CDR2 YYNGEE. V was clipped by 2 bases and J by 2 bases; unmatched bases: 7. The CDR3 sequence is CASSVGTSGGQRQETQYF. The CDR3 DNA reads as TGTGCCAGCAGCGTTGGGACTAGCGGGGGGCAGAGGCAAGAGACCCAGTACTTC.

The chain couples TRBV9 to TRBJ2-5; D is uncertain. This CDR3 is 12 amino acids long. Germline V lookup: CDR1 SGDLS, CDR2 YYNGEE. V was pared by 2 bases and J by 5 bases, with 7 bases between. CDR3 sequence: CASSVAGETQYF. Written as DNA, the CDR3 is TGTGCCAGCAGCGTGGCCGGTGAGACCCAGTACTTC.

The chain employs TRBV3-1 and TRBJ1-1; weak D call: TRBD1 (5 bases). V lost 2 bases to trimming and J lost 1 base, with 11 bases between them. The CDR3 consists of 15 residues. CDR1 LGHDT and CDR2 YNNKEL come from the germline V gene (reference sequence). CDR3 sequence reads: CASSQISGSNTEAFF. The DNA for the CDR3 is TGTGCCAGCAGCCAAATCTCAGGGTCGAACACTGAAGCTTTCTTT. The variable domain in full, completed from reference TRBV3-1 and TRBJ1-1, reads DTAVSQTPKYLVTQMGNDKSIKCEQNLGHDTMYWYKQDSKKFLKIMFSYNNKELIINETVPNRFSPKSPDKAHLNLHINSLELGDSAVYFCASSQISGSNTEAFFGQGTRLTVV.

The chain couples TRBV20-1 to TRBJ1-6, with 8 bases identical to TRBD1. This CDR3 spans 13 amino acids. The V gene end was trimmed by 3 bases and the J gene end by 10 bases; junction bases not matched to a gene: 5. Germline V CDR1 and CDR2: DFQATT, SNEGSKA (reference sequence). CDR3 residues: CSASTGGKSPLHF. CDR3 bases: TGCAGTGCTAGTACAGGGGGGAAGTCACCCCTCCACTTT.

V gene TRBV29-1 combines with J gene TRBJ2-6, with D perhaps matching TRBD1 or TRBD2 (5 bases each). The CDR3 is 12 residues long. Germline V gives CDR1 SQVTM, CDR2 ANQGSEA. The ends were cut back, 6 bases at V and 4 bases at J, with 7 bases in the middle. CDR3 residues: CSVGVGANVLTF. CDR3 DNA sequence: TGCAGCGTGGGGGTAGGGGCCAACGTCCTGACTTTC.

This rearrangement joins TRBV5-1 to TRBJ2-5; D unclear. The V end was cut by 0 bases, the J end by 5 bases, with 14 bases between. CDR1 is SGHRS and CDR2 is YFSETQ in the germline V gene. The length of the CDR3 is 15 residues. The CDR3 DNA sequence: TGCGCCAGCAGCTTGGTGGCCCTCGCTGGGGAGACCCAGTACTTC. This translates into CASSLVALAGETQYF.

The chain links TRBV30 to TRBJ1-5; 9 bases match TRBD1. This CDR3 comprises 15 residues. Germline V gene lookup returns CDR1 GTSNPN and CDR2 SVGIG (reference sequence). Losses at the gene ends were 0 bases for V and 4 bases for J; bases not matched to a gene: 4. As DNA, the CDR3 is TGTGCCTGGAGTGTCGCCGGGACAGGGAATCAGCCCCAGCATTTT. Translation gives CAWSVAGTGNQPQHF.

The chain uses TRBV30 and TRBJ1-1; D call uncertain. In germline, CDR1 is GTSNPN, CDR2 SVGIG (reference sequence). V was trimmed by 6 bases and J by 1 base, leaving 6 bases between them. The CDR3 sequence is 11 residues long. CDR3 residues: CACERNTEAFF. Written as DNA, the CDR3 is TGTGCCTGCGAAAGGAACACTGAAGCTTTCTTT.

V and J are TRBV9 and TRBJ2-5; D not resolved. Germline loops: CDR1 SGDLS, CDR2 YYNGEE. CDR3 length: 18 amino acids. The germline V and J ends were trimmed by 3 bases and 1 base, with 22 bases remaining between them. The CDR3 protein is CASSAYETKWPSQETQYF. The DNA for the CDR3 is TGTGCCAGCAGCGCTTACGAGACAAAGTGGCCTTCCCAAGAGACCCAGTACTTC.

The chain recombines TRBV14 with TRBJ2-7; TRBD2 matches at 7 bases. V was clipped by 4 bases and J by 2 bases; unmatched bases: 2. Germline assignment: CDR1 SGHDN and CDR2 FVKESK. This CDR3 is 13 amino acids long. CDR3: CASSREGPYEQYF. Here the CDR3 DNA reads TGTGCCAGCAGCCGGGAGGGTCCCTACGAGCAGTACTTC.